This T cell receptor (beta chain) came from a study of T cell repertoires in cytomegalovirus infection. About the study: Matching HLA type, along with CMV infection, was indicated by public TCR beta signatures.

As for this clonotype: Its antigen is not identified.

Study observations and caveats: Cumulated frequencies of public TCR beta families served to identify carriers of CMV plus the relevant HLA. Dominant in the ex vivo response were TCR beta clonotypes restricted by HLA-C and specific for CMV.

The CDR3 has 15 amino acids. V was clipped by 3 bases and J by 4 bases, with 13 bases between them. Germline loops: CDR1 LNHNV, CDR2 YYDKDF (reference sequence). TCRdb recomputed calls from the reads with MiXCR, one row per CDR3 protein. The sample lists about 490,000 distinct CDR3 sequences; about 26% were seen once. The chain employs TRBV15 and TRBJ1-3, with D maybe TRBD1 (6 bases). This receptor was identified in a human donor in good health (CMV status not recorded). Some clones in this sample may be carry-over from other donors' samples. Specimen: PBMCs. The CDR3: CATSSDRTGGNTIYF. The CDR3 DNA reads TGTGCCACCAGCAGTGATCGCACAGGGGGAAACACCATATATTTT.